This T cell receptor beta chain originates from a study of blood T cells in healthy people across ages. Study-wide points: Measured against age, TCR beta diversity per million T cells decreased in a roughly linear manner. Whereas aged donors had fewer naive CD4+ cells, long-lived donors had more of them and higher diversity.

Trimming cost V 4 bases and J 3 bases, with 15 bases left between them. Germline CDR1 SNHLY, CDR2 FYNNEI. The CDR3 consists of 15 residues. Sample-barcoded 5' priming and a J-beta primer mix drove a second PCR of about 6 to 11 cycles. Each cDNA molecule was tagged by a template-switch adaptor with 12 random nucleotides. TCRdb analysed the 5' RACE reads with MiXCR anew, one entry per CDR3 protein. The sample lists about 800,000 distinct CDR3 sequences, 25% occurring once. Concerning this clonotype itself: Its antigen is unknown.

Another study also made use of these data, one on T cells of mothers and their children.

The chain joins TRBV2 to TRBJ1-2; possible D gene TRBD1, 6 bases. Sample: blood. The sequence was obtained from a boy aged 5-17 years in good health. The CDR3 reads CASSATGSGDYGYTF. For the CDR3, the DNA is TGTGCCAGCAGTGCTACAGGGTCCGGCGACTATGGCTACACCTTC.